The 22 T cell receptor beta chains below were found in one sample sequenced in a study of T cell repertoires in cytomegalovirus infection. TCRdb called the reads again in MiXCR, with one record for every CDR3 protein. This sample has roughly 100,000 distinct CDR3 sequences, with 16% found just once. Source material: PBMCs. The receptors were gathered from a human donor in good health (CMV status not recorded). Some clones in this sample may be carry-over from other donors' samples.

This chain's CDR3 is CATSSQQGNEQFF. The CDR3 nucleotides are TGTGCCACCAGCAGTCAACAGGGTAATGAGCAGTTCTTC. V and J are TRBV15 and TRBJ2-1, with D perhaps matching TRBD1 (6 bases). From germline, CDR1 is LNHNV and CDR2 YYDKDF (reference sequence). The CDR3 consists of 13 residues. Trimming cost V 3 bases and J 7 bases, with 10 bases left between them.

This clonotype was observed at least ten times. V gene TRBV7-8 combines with J gene TRBJ1-5; TRBD1 is a possible D gene (5 bases). V gave up 3 bases and J gave up 4 bases, with 13 bases separating them. The CDR3 extends over 15 amino acids. CDR1 is SGHVS and CDR2 is FQNEAQ in the germline V gene. The CDR3: CASSFATGENQPQHF. Written as DNA, the CDR3 is TGTGCCAGCAGCTTTGCTACGGGGGAAAATCAGCCCCAGCATTTT.

Concerning this clonotype itself: A clone one base away is much larger, so this may be a read error. The chain uses TRBV7-2 and TRBJ2-7, with TRBD2 identical over 8 bases. In germline, CDR1 is SGHTA, CDR2 FQGNSA. V dropped 7 bases and J dropped 3; count of bases not matched to a gene: 14. CDR3 length: 16 residues. Here the CDR3 reads CASNSYSGTLGYEQYF. For the CDR3, the DNA is TGTGCCAGCAACTCTTATAGCGGGACTCTTGGCTACGAGCAGTACTTC.

In its sample, this clonotype was seen many times. This sequence joins TRBV7-6 and TRBJ1-4, with D hard to call. Germline loops: CDR1 SGHVS, CDR2 FNYEAQ. The CDR3 totals 15 residues. Trimming stripped 3 bases from V and 8 bases from J, with 16 bases between. In DNA, the CDR3 is TGTGCCAGCAGCTTTTCTGGACTTTCGGGCGAAAAACTGTTTTTT. This gives the protein CASSFSGLSGEKLFF.

This clonotype was observed a few times. The V and J genes are TRBV18 and TRBJ2-5; TRBD1 aligns across 8 bases. The germline gives CDR1 KGHSH, CDR2 LQKENI. J lost 4 bases, V lost 3 bases, and 7 bases had no gene match. This CDR3 spans 15 amino acids. This chain's CDR3 is CASSPEGTGGETQYF. In DNA, the CDR3 is TGTGCCAGCTCACCGGAAGGGACAGGTGGAGAGACCCAGTACTTC.

Of note for this clonotype: A read error is possible here, since a much larger clone lies one base away. The chain carries TRBV6-2 or TRBV6-3 and TRBJ2-2, with a possible D match to TRBD1 (5 bases). CDR3 length equals 14 residues. Germline lookup yields CDR1 MNHEY and CDR2 SVGEGT. The CDR3 nucleotides are TGTGTCAGCAAAAACGGCAGGGTGTCCGGGGAGCTGTTTTTT. Its translation: CVSKNGRVSGELFF.

This clonotype was recorded at least ten times. The rearrangement uses TRBV20-1 and TRBJ1-2; 9 nucleotides match TRBD1. Germline lookup yields CDR1 DFQATT and CDR2 SNEGSKA (reference sequence). V shed 3 bases, J shed 5 bases, and the junction held 7 bases outside the gene matches. CDR3 length: 14 residues. This chain's CDR3 is CSASIGQGSYGYTF. The CDR3 coding sequence is TGCAGTGCTAGTATAGGACAGGGGAGTTATGGCTACACCTTC.

This clonotype was observed many times. The rearrangement uses TRBV7-2 and TRBJ1-5; D remains ambiguous. Germline lookup yields CDR1 SGHTA and CDR2 FQGNSA. Trimming removed 0 bases at V and 7 bases at J, with 7 bases between. This CDR3 comprises 13 residues. CDR3 coding DNA: TGTGCCAGCAGCTTAGCGGCCTTGCAGCCCCAGCATTTT. This translates into CASSLAALQPQHF.

In this sample, this clonotype turned up many times. V gene TRBV7-2 combines with J gene TRBJ1-2; D call uncertain. The CDR3 contains 12 residues. The germline V gene encodes CDR1 SGHTA and CDR2 FQGNSA. Trimming pared 5 bases from V and 3 bases from J, leaving 7 bases between. The CDR3, as DNA: TGTGCCAGCAGCCCGACGGACTATGGCTACACCTTC. It yields the protein CASSPTDYGYTF.

This clonotype has a handful of counts. The chain combines TRBV20-1 with TRBJ2-5; a possible D gene is TRBD1 (5 bases). Germline CDR1 reads DFQATT; CDR2 reads SNEGSKA (reference sequence). V was pared by 0 bases and J by 4 bases, with 15 bases between. The length of the CDR3 is 15 residues. The CDR3 sequence: CSARDAKGVRETQYF. The DNA of the CDR3 is TGCAGTGCTAGAGACGCCAAAGGGGTACGAGAGACCCAGTACTTC.

In this sample, this clonotype turned up many times. The gene calls are TRBV12-3 or TRBV12-4 and TRBJ2-4, with D uncertain. Trimming removed 0 bases at V and 6 bases at J, with 12 bases between. The length of the CDR3 is 15 residues. In nucleotides, the CDR3 is TGTGCCAGCAGTTTAGCGAGTGGGTCGGGAAACATTCAGTACTTC. Amino acid sequence: CASSLASGSGNIQYF.

This clonotype was seen many times. V usage is TRBV15 and J usage is TRBJ2-2, with 8 bases fitting TRBD1. Per germline, CDR1 LNHNV and CDR2 YYDKDF (reference sequence). The CDR3 totals 18 residues. V was clipped by 3 bases and J by 4 bases; unmatched bases: 13. CDR3 coding DNA: TGTGCCACCAGCAGGACCATAGGACAGGGTACCGGCACCGGGGAGCTGTTTTTT. Residues: CATSRTIGQGTGTGELFF.

The chain couples TRBV29-1 to TRBJ1-5; D gene uncertain. V was cut by 5 bases and J by 4 bases, with 9 bases left in between. The CDR3 runs 12 residues. Germline V gives CDR1 SQVTM, CDR2 ANQGSEA. The CDR3 protein is CSVSEGNQPQHF. DNA for the CDR3: TGCAGCGTTTCGGAGGGTAATCAGCCCCAGCATTTT.

This clonotype occurred once. The chain has TRBV2 and TRBJ2-1; no definite D call. Germline CDR1 and CDR2: SNHLY and FYNNEI. Trimming removed 3 bases at V and 8 bases at J, with 11 bases between. This CDR3 is 13 amino acids long. The CDR3 is CASSEDLGHEQFF. CDR3 bases: TGTGCCAGCAGTGAGGACCTAGGGCATGAGCAGTTCTTC. The variable domain in full, completed from reference TRBV2 and TRBJ2-1, reads EPEVTQTPSHQVTQMGQEVILRCVPISNHLYFYWYRQILGQKVEFLVSFYNNEISEKSEIFDDQFSVERPDGSNFTLKIRSTKLEDSAMYFCASSEDLGHEQFFGPGTRLTVL.

Comment on this clonotype: This sequence may be a read error, since a much larger clone differs from it by one base. The chain has TRBV29-1 and TRBJ2-1; a possible D gene is TRBD2 (5 bases). The ends were cut back, 1 base at V and 0 bases at J, with 10 bases in the middle. This CDR3 is 15 amino acids long. Germline V CDR1 and CDR2: SQVTM, ANQGSEA. The CDR3 sequence: CSVEGVTSSYNEQFF. The CDR3 DNA reads TGCAGCGTTGAAGGTGTCACTAGCTCCTACAATGAGCAGTTCTTC.

This clonotype appeared many times. The CDR3: CASSVRGSTEAFF. The CDR3 nucleotides read TGTGCCAGCAGTGTAAGGGGAAGCACTGAAGCTTTCTTT. The chain is built from TRBV2 and TRBJ1-1; tentatively, D is TRBD1 (5 bases). The CDR3 has 13 amino acids. V lost 4 bases and J 4 bases, leaving 10 bases between the germline ends. Germline V lookup: CDR1 SNHLY, CDR2 FYNNEI.

This clonotype was counted at least ten times. The chain joins TRBV15 to TRBJ1-1; the D gene is possibly TRBD1 (6 bases). The CDR3 contains 16 residues. Per the germline V gene, CDR1 is LNHNV and CDR2 is YYDKDF (reference sequence). V shed 0 bases and J shed 3 bases, with 14 bases lying between them. Here the CDR3 reads CATSRDGGHQHTEAFF. The DNA for the CDR3 is TGTGCCACCAGCAGAGATGGGGGACACCAACACACTGAAGCTTTCTTT.

This clonotype came up a few times. The J gene is TRBJ1-1, the V gene TRBV20-1; D might be TRBD1 (5 bases). Germline V gene sequence: CDR1 DFQATT, CDR2 SNEGSKA (reference sequence). This CDR3 is 14 amino acids long. Between the trimmed V and J ends, which lost 4 bases and 5 bases, there was a span of 17 bases. In DNA, the CDR3 is TGCAGTGCTACCCCTCCCCGGGACGGAACTGAAGCTTTCTTT. The encoded protein is CSATPPRDGTEAFF.

This clonotype was detected only a few times. CDR3 sequence: CATSDHRAGRYYGYTF. The CDR3 DNA sequence: TGTGCCACCAGTGACCACCGCGCAGGACGGTACTATGGCTACACCTTC. V gene TRBV24-1 combines with J gene TRBJ1-2; no clear D. V was clipped by 4 bases and J by 3 bases, with 17 bases between them. Germline CDR1 reads KGHDR; CDR2 reads SFDVKD. The length of the CDR3 is 16 residues.

This clonotype was seen at least ten times. J is TRBJ2-3 and V is TRBV7-2; no reliable D call. V gave up 5 bases and J gave up 6 bases, with 9 bases separating them. The germline gives CDR1 SGHTA, CDR2 FQGNSA. This CDR3 region has 12 residues. The CDR3 here is CASSRSWDTQYF. The CDR3 nucleotides are TGTGCCAGCAGCAGGAGCTGGGATACGCAGTATTTT.

The chain carries TRBV5-6 and TRBJ1-1, with D possibly matching TRBD1 (5 bases). In germline, CDR1 is SGHDT, CDR2 YYEEEE. Deletions cut 10 bases from V and 2 bases from J, with 18 bases between. The CDR3 has 14 residues. The CDR3 sequence: CAGIRGGRNTEAFF. The DNA of the CDR3 is TGTGCCGGCATTCGGGGGGGGAGAAACACTGAAGCTTTCTTT.

This clonotype was seen at least ten times. The chain links TRBV7-2 to TRBJ2-3, with a tentative D call TRBD2 (7 bases). Germline V gives CDR1 SGHTA, CDR2 FQGNSA. The CDR3 is 16 residues long. Trimming removed 5 bases from V and 4 bases from J, with 19 bases in between. CDR3 loop: CASSPWRGGGADTQYF. The CDR3 DNA sequence: TGTGCCAGCAGCCCCTGGAGGGGGGGCGGGGCAGATACGCAGTATTTT.